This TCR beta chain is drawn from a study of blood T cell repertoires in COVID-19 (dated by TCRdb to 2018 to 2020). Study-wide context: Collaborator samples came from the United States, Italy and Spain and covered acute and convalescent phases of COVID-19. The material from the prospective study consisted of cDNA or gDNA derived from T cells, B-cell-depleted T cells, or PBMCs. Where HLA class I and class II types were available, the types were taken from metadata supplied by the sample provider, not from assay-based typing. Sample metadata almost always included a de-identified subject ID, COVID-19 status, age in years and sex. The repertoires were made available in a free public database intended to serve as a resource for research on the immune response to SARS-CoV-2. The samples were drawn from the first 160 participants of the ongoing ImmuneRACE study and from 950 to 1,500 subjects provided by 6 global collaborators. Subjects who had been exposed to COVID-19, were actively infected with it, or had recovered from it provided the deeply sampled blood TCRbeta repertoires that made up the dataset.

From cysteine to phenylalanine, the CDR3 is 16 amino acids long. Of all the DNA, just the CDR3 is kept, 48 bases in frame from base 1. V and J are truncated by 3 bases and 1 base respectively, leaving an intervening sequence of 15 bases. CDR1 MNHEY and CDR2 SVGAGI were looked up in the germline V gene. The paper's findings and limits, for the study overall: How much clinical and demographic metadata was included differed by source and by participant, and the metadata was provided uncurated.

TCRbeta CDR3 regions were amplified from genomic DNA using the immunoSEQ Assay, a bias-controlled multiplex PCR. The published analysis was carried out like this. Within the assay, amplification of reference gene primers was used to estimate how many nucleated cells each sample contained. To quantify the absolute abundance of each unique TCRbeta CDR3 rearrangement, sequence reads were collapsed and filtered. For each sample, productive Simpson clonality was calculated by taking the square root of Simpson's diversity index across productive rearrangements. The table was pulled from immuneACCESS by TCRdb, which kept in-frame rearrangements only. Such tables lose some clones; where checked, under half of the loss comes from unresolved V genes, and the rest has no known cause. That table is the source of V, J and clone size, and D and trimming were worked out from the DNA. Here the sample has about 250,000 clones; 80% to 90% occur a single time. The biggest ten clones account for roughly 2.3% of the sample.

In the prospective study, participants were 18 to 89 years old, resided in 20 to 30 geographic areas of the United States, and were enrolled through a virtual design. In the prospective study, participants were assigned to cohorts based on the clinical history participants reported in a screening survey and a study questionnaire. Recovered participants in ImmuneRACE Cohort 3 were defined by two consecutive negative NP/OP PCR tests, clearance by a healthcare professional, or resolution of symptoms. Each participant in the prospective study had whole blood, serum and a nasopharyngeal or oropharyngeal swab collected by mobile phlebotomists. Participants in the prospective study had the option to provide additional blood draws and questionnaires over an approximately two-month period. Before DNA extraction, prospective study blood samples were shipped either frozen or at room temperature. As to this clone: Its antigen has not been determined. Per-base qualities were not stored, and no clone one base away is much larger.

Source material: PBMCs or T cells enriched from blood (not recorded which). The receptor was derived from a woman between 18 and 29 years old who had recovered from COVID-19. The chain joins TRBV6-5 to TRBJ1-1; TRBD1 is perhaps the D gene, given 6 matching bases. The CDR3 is CASSYLRGRGNTEAFF. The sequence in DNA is TGTGCCAGCAGTTATCTCCGCGGCAGGGGGAACACTGAAGCTTTCTTT.